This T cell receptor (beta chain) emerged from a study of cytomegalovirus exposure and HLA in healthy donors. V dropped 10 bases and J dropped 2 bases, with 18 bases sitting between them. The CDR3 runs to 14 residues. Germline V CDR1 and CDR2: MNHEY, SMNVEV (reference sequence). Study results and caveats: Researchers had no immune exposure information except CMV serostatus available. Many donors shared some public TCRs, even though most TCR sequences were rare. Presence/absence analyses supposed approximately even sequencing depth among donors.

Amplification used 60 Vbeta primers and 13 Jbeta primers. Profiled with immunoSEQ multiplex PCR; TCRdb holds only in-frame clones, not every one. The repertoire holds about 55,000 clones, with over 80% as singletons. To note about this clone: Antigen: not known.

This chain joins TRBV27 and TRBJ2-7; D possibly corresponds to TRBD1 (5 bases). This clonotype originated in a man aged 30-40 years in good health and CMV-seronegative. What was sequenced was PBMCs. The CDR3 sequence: CATSKGSFAYEQYF. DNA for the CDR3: TGTGCCACATCAAAGGGGTCTTTCGCCTACGAGCAGTACTTC.